What follows describes a single T cell receptor (beta chain). Its antigen remains unidentified. The sample belongs to a study of beta chain features in type 1 diabetes. Investigators reverse transcribed all isolated RNA, so they sequenced expressed TCRB transcripts. There were about 3.57 million reads on average in the naive, central memory and regulatory T cell samples. Produced via immunoSEQ multiplex PCR; TCRdb's table is partial and in-frame only. Among under 950,000 clones listed, roughly 16% were seen once. Points from the study as a whole: Insertion counts at VDJ junctions were lower in type 1 diabetes patients, who also showed more deletions there. Comparison showed that naive, central memory and Treg TCRB repertoires appeared more similar among patients than among healthy donors.

Sequences were obtained from naive CD4+ T cells from blood. This clonotype originated in a woman aged 18 to 35 in good health.

This CDR3 is CASSGDRGVEKLFF. The CDR3 nucleotides read TGTGCCAGCAGTGGAGACAGGGGAGTTGAAAAACTGTTTTTT. The V and J genes are TRBV27 and TRBJ1-4; 8 positions agree with TRBD1. There are 14 residues in the CDR3. The germline V gene encodes CDR1 MNHEY and CDR2 SMNVEV (reference sequence). The trim removed 5 bases at V and 7 bases at J, leaving 6 bases unmatched.